The clone carrying this TCR beta chain was counted at least ten times. This specimen comes from a study of patients and donors after allogeneic stem cell transplantation. TCRdb redid the calling of the RT-PCR reads with MiXCR, one entry per CDR3 protein. This table holds about 30,000 distinct CDR3 sequences, around 7.9% found once. V lost 3 bases, J lost 1 base, and 5 bases stayed unmatched. In germline, CDR1 is ENHRY, CDR2 SYGVKD. This CDR3 has 15 residues. This chain links TRBV10-3 with TRBJ2-7; 8 bases align to TRBD1. The sequence was obtained from a human donor who was either an allogeneic HSCT recipient or a stem cell or donor lymphocyte infusion donor (not recorded which). It is not recorded whose cells these are; they may come from a transplant donor. The sample was blood, either unsorted or a sorted T cell fraction (not recorded which). In DNA form, the CDR3 reads TGTGCCATCAGTGAACGGACAGGGTATTCCTACGAGCAGTACTTC. Translated: CAISERTGYSYEQYF.